The T cell receptor beta chain under discussion was sequenced for a study of blood T cell repertoires in COVID-19. The CDR3 totals 13 residues. The V end was cut by 4 bases, the J end by 0 bases, with 7 bases between. The germline CDR1 and CDR2 sequences are SGDLS and YYNGEE. Profiled with immunoSEQ multiplex PCR; TCRdb holds only in-frame clones, not every one. The sample yields some 100,000 clones, around four fifths seen once. The receptor's source is a man aged 65 to 79 with active or convalescent COVID-19. What was sequenced was peripheral blood. The chain joins TRBV9 to TRBJ1-2; D unresolved. The CDR3 coding sequence is TGTGCCAGCAGCCCTACAGCTAACTATGGCTACACCTTC. Translation: CASSPTANYGYTF.